Listed here are 11 T cell receptor beta chains from one sample, sequenced in a study of shared clonotypes between healthy human individuals. Sequenced by immunoSEQ multiplex PCR; TCRdb stores in-frame clones only, minus some. The table lists fewer than 850,000 clones, about 78% of them singletons. Material for sequencing was memory CD4+ T cells sorted from blood. Subset indicated: CD45RA-negative fraction. The receptors were gathered from a woman younger than 45 in good health.

This chain connects TRBV19 to TRBJ2-7; D perhaps matches TRBD1 (5 bases). There are 15 residues in the CDR3. Germline lookup yields CDR1 LNHDA and CDR2 SQIVND (reference sequence). V lost 5 bases and J 0 bases, leaving 14 bases between the germline ends. In DNA, the CDR3 is TGTGCCAGTAGTCGACAGCGATCGAGCTCCTACGAGCAGTACTTC. This codes for CASSRQRSSSYEQYF.

The rearrangement uses TRBV2 and TRBJ2-3; TRBD2 might be the D (6 bases). Germline-derived CDR1 and CDR2 are SNHLY and FYNNEI. Trimming left V 7 bases short and J 2 bases short, with 13 bases between. CDR3 size: 14 residues. This CDR3 reads CASTPGLPTDTQYF. CDR3 DNA sequence: TGTGCCAGCACGCCGGGACTCCCCACAGATACGCAGTATTTT. Based on the CDR3 plus reference TRBV2 and TRBJ2-3, the full variable domain is EPEVTQTPSHQVTQMGQEVILRCVPISNHLYFYWYRQILGQKVEFLVSFYNNEISEKSEIFDDQFSVERPDGSNFTLKIRSTKLEDSAMYFCASTPGLPTDTQYFGPGTRLTVL.

The V gene is TRBV5-6, the J gene TRBJ2-2; 10 positions agree with TRBD2. Germline CDR1 is SGHDT and CDR2 is YYEEEE. CDR3 length equals 15 residues. J lost 7 bases, V lost 2 bases, and 5 bases had no gene match. In DNA, the CDR3 is TGTGCCAGCAGCTTAGCGGGAGGGAAGAGCGGGGAGCTGTTTTTT. Amino acids: CASSLAGGKSGELFF.

The gene calls are TRBV4-1 and TRBJ2-7; tentatively, D is TRBD1 (5 bases). The CDR3 covers 18 residues. The ends were cut back, 3 bases at V and 2 bases at J, with 23 bases in the middle. CDR1 MGHRA and CDR2 YSYEKL come from the germline V gene. The CDR3 region is CASSHPRRGGDVPYEQYF. The CDR3 DNA reads as TGCGCCAGCAGCCATCCCCGAAGGGGCGGCGACGTGCCCTACGAGCAGTACTTC.

The V call is TRBV5-4, the J call TRBJ2-2; D is perhaps TRBD1 (6 bases). The CDR3 is made up of 16 amino acids. CDR1 is SGHNT and CDR2 is YYREEE in the germline V gene (reference sequence). V was shortened by 9 bases and J by 0 bases, with 18 bases between the two germline ends. CDR3 protein: CATSWGQGANTGELFF. The CDR3 DNA reads TGTGCCACGTCATGGGGGCAGGGTGCGAACACCGGGGAGCTGTTTTTT.

The V and J genes are TRBV7-2 and TRBJ2-3, with a weak D call TRBD2 (5 bases). With 2 bases removed from V and 4 bases from J, the gap between germline ends came to 19 bases. Germline CDR1 is SGHTA and CDR2 is FQGNSA. This CDR3 comprises 17 residues. The CDR3 nucleotides are TGTGCCAGCAGCTTAAATCGTGTGGGAGCTGGTGCAGATACGCAGTATTTT. Amino acids: CASSLNRVGAGADTQYF.

This chain uses TRBV7-9 with TRBJ2-7; no clear D. Germline CDR1 and CDR2: SEHNR and FQNEAQ (reference sequence). Deletions cut 2 bases from V and 0 bases from J, with 23 bases between. The CDR3 extends over 19 amino acids. The CDR3 region has the DNA TGTGCCAGCAGCTTACTTAAACTAACTAAGACTTTAAGCTCCTACGAGCAGTACTTC. Its translation is CASSLLKLTKTLSSYEQYF. Full variable domain (rest looked up from reference TRBV7-9 and TRBJ2-7): DTGVSQNPRHKITKRGQNVTFRCDPISEHNRLYWYRQTLGQGPEFLTYFQNEAQLEKSRLLSDRFSAERPKGSFSTLEIQRTEQGDSAMYLCASSLLKLTKTLSSYEQYFGPGTRLTVT.

This clone showed up many times. V gene TRBV7-8 combines with J gene TRBJ1-4; D is undetermined. Germline V CDR1 and CDR2: SGHVS, FQNEAQ. This CDR3 comprises 17 residues. Between the trimmed V and J ends, which lost 4 bases and 0 bases, there was a span of 15 bases. CDR3 nucleotide sequence: TGTGCCAGCAGCTGGATCTGGGCCGGGACAACTAATGAAAAACTGTTTTTT. This gives the protein CASSWIWAGTTNEKLFF.

This rearrangement joins TRBV27 to TRBJ2-1, with a weak D call TRBD2 (6 bases). The CDR3 sequence is 14 residues long. The V end was cut by 9 bases, the J end by 0 bases, with 12 bases between. CDR1 and CDR2 (germline): MNHEY, SMNVEV (reference sequence). The CDR3 DNA reads TGTGCCAGTATAGCGGATAGCTCCTACAATGAGCAGTTCTTC. Amino acids: CASIADSSYNEQFF.

The V and J genes are TRBV5-1 and TRBJ2-7; no reliable D call. CDR1 and CDR2 (germline): SGHRS, YFSETQ. The CDR3 is 13 amino acids. V was shortened by 1 base and J by 6 bases, with 11 bases between the two germline ends. CDR3 sequence (DNA): TGCGCCAGCAGCTTGACCTCTGGCCGCGAGCAGTACTTC. Protein sequence: CASSLTSGREQYF.

This clone was counted ten times or more. The chain carries TRBV28 and TRBJ1-5; D gene ambiguous. The CDR3 covers 16 residues. The V end was cut by 8 bases, the J end by 0 bases, with 17 bases between. Germline CDR1 and CDR2: MDHEN and SYDVKM. The CDR3: CASATRKGDSNQPQHF. CDR3 DNA: TGTGCCAGCGCGACGAGGAAGGGCGATAGCAATCAGCCCCAGCATTTT.